This T cell receptor (beta chain) came from a study of cytomegalovirus exposure and HLA in healthy donors. Study overall: Later analysis reported that the roughly 130 validation repertoires shared the platform of the 500 to 750 first-cohort repertoires.

The donors belonged to the approximately 130-subject validation cohort, separate from the approximately 700-subject first cohort. V was shortened by 6 bases and J by 0 bases, with 10 bases between the two germline ends. Germline V gene sequence: CDR1 SNHLY, CDR2 FYNNEI. CDR3 length: 14 residues. The repertoire was sequenced with immunoSEQ multiplex PCR; TCRdb's copy has only in-frame clones and lacks some. The table includes 130,000 or so clones, roughly 90% detected once. This clone occurred a few times. Antigen: not known. The study's findings and limits: The authors enumerated 180 or so TCR beta chains as linked to cytomegalovirus. A subsequent analysis found that TCR clusters from the first cohort also tended to co-occur in the roughly 120 validation repertoires, with less than 95% of cluster scores above 0.

The sequenced material came from PBMCs. The chain has TRBV2 and TRBJ2-3; TRBD2 is a possible D gene (6 bases). The clonotype comes from a man aged 30-40 years in good health and CMV-seronegative. CDR3 in DNA: TGTGCCAGCAGCCGGGACTTAAGCACAGATACGCAGTATTTT. Translation gives CASSRDLSTDTQYF.